This passage covers 20 T cell receptor beta chains from one sample sequenced in a study of Ad26.COV2.S vaccination and SARS-CoV-2 variants. This sample's treatment: about 20 received Ad26.COV2.S at low or high dose, single or two shots; five or six received placebo; per-sample allocation not given. The investigators took samples on day 63 after the first vaccine or placebo injection. The protocol was immunoSEQ multiplex PCR, while the TCRdb copy is restricted to in-frame clones and leaves out a portion. The sample holds 350,000 to 450,000 clones, 80% to 90% seen once. The input for sequencing was peripheral blood, taken in a trial of Ad26.COV2.S vaccine versus placebo. The receptors come from a person between 18 and 59 years old who received the Ad26.COV2.S COVID-19 vaccine or a placebo.

This clone was picked up many times. The identical CDR3 is also encoded by other nucleotide sequences in the sample. V and J are TRBV5-6 and TRBJ1-5; D is perhaps TRBD1 (5 bases). Germline CDR1 is SGHDT and CDR2 is YYEEEE. The CDR3 runs 14 residues. The ends were cut back, 0 bases at V and 7 bases at J, with 11 bases in the middle. DNA of the CDR3: TGTGCCAGCAGCTTGGGGCCGGGGGAGCAGCCCCAGCATTTT. Amino acid sequence: CASSLGPGEQPQHF.

The chain links TRBV6-1 to TRBJ1-5; D unresolved. The germline gives CDR1 MNHNS, CDR2 SASEGT. The germline V and J ends were trimmed by 2 bases and 4 bases, with 12 bases remaining between them. This CDR3 is built from 15 residues. The CDR3 coding sequence is TGTGCCAGCAGTGAACGTTGGGAATCTAATCAGCCCCAGCATTTT. Protein sequence: CASSERWESNQPQHF.

This clone was seen only a few times. The V and J genes are TRBV6-2 or TRBV6-3 and TRBJ2-4; 8 bases map to TRBD1. Trimming removed 0 bases from V and 5 bases from J; junction bases left unmatched: 6. In germline, CDR1 is MNHEY, CDR2 SVGEGT. This CDR3 has 16 residues. The CDR3 nucleotides are TGTGCCAGCAGTTACTCGACCGGGACAGGCGAAAACATTCAGTACTTC. Translated: CASSYSTGTGENIQYF.

Note on this clone: The junction departs from germline at one end; a sequencing error may be responsible. The genes are TRBV7-7 and TRBJ2-2, with D uncertain. Germline-derived CDR1 and CDR2 are SSHAT and FNYEAQ (reference sequence). The CDR3 length is 14 residues. The CDR3, as DNA: TGTGCTAGCAGCATGCTTTTGAACACCGGGGAGCTGTTTTTT. Translated, it gives CASSMLLNTGELFF.

The chain recombines TRBV11-2 with TRBJ2-1, with 14 bases lining up with TRBD2. Per germline, CDR1 SGHAT and CDR2 FQNNGV. Losses at the gene ends were 5 bases for V and 2 bases for J; bases not matched to a gene: 5. CDR3 length: 17 amino acids. The CDR3 DNA reads TGTGCCAGCAGCGATACGACTAGCGGGGGGGCCTACAATGAGCAGTTCTTC. Its translation: CASSDTTSGGAYNEQFF. The full variable domain, completed using reference TRBV11-2 and TRBJ2-1, is EAGVAQSPRYKIIEKRQSVAFWCNPISGHATLYWYQQILGQGPKLLIQFQNNGVVDDSQLPKDRFSAERLKGVDSTLKIQPAKLEDSAVYLCASSDTTSGGAYNEQFFGPGTRLTVL.

The chain is built from TRBV20-1 and TRBJ2-3; weak D call: TRBD2 (5 bases). The CDR3 is made up of 11 amino acids. Trimming took 6 bases from V and 6 from J, leaving 10 bases between them. Per the germline V gene, CDR1 is DFQATT and CDR2 is SNEGSKA (reference sequence). CDR3 DNA: TGCAGTGCACTACAGCGGGATACGCAGTATTTT. It translates to CSALQRDTQYF.

This chain connects TRBV7-2 to TRBJ1-2, with 9 bases lining up with TRBD1. J gave up 8 bases and V 4 bases, and 11 bases lay outside the gene matches. The germline gives CDR1 SGHTA, CDR2 FQGNSA. This CDR3 contains 15 residues. CDR3 sequence: CASSSYPGQGLGYTF. The CDR3 DNA is TGTGCCAGCAGCTCGTATCCGGGACAGGGACTAGGCTACACCTTC.

The chain couples TRBV2 to TRBJ1-2; the D is unclear. This CDR3 spans 13 amino acids. With 5 bases removed from V and 0 bases from J, the gap between germline ends came to 7 bases. Looked up from germline, CDR1 is SNHLY and CDR2 is FYNNEI. The CDR3, as DNA: TGTGCCAGCAGTTCCGCGTCTAACTATGGCTACACCTTC. Its translation: CASSSASNYGYTF.

The chain links TRBV9 to TRBJ2-1, with 11 bases aligning to TRBD2. The CDR3 extends over 18 amino acids. The V gene's germline CDR1 is SGDLS and CDR2 YYNGEE. V lost 2 bases to trimming and J lost 1 base; unmatched junction nucleotides: 8. The CDR3 nucleotides read TGTGCCAGCAGCGTTGGCGGGACTAGCGGAGTGTCCTACAATGAGCAGTTCTTC. It encodes CASSVGGTSGVSYNEQFF.

The rearrangement uses TRBV18 and TRBJ2-1; 8 nucleotides align to TRBD1. The V gene's germline CDR1 is KGHSH and CDR2 LQKENI. The trim removed 3 bases at V and 3 bases at J, leaving 4 bases unmatched. The CDR3 spans 15 residues. The CDR3 DNA reads as TGTGCCAGCTCACCCGGACAGGGCTTCTACAATGAGCAGTTCTTC. Its protein product is CASSPGQGFYNEQFF. Complete variable domain (other parts from reference TRBV18 and TRBJ2-1): NAGVMQNPRHLVRRRGQEARLRCSPMKGHSHVYWYRQLPEEGLKFMVYLQKENIIDESGMPKERFSAEFPKEGPSILRIQQVVRGDSAAYFCASSPGQGFYNEQFFGPGTRLTVL.

This clone was observed once. The chain recombines TRBV18 with TRBJ2-2; D is uncertain. V lost 2 bases and J 4 bases, leaving 11 bases between the germline ends. In germline, CDR1 is KGHSH, CDR2 LQKENI. The CDR3 sequence is 15 residues long. The CDR3 is CASSPASFGTGELFF. DNA of the CDR3: TGTGCCAGCTCACCAGCTAGTTTTGGCACCGGGGAGCTGTTTTTT.

This clone was counted ten times or more. The chain recombines TRBV6-5 with TRBJ2-7, with D perhaps matching TRBD2 (5 bases). The V end was cut by 3 bases, the J end by 0 bases, with 15 bases between. The length of the CDR3 is 16 residues. The germline V gene encodes CDR1 MNHEY and CDR2 SVGAGI. CDR3 DNA sequence: TGTGCCAGCAGTTATCACCCAAGTGGGAGCTCCTACGAGCAGTACTTC. Protein product: CASSYHPSGSSYEQYF.

This clone was observed once. J is TRBJ2-5 and V is TRBV24-1; 11 nucleotides match TRBD2. V lost 5 bases and J lost 5; bases outside the gene matches: 6. CDR3 size: 15 residues. The germline gives CDR1 KGHDR, CDR2 SFDVKD. The CDR3 DNA reads as TGTGCCACCAGTGGAGGTAGCGGGAGGGGGGAGACCCAGTACTTC. Its protein product is CATSGGSGRGETQYF.

The V and J genes are TRBV30 and TRBJ1-6; D is perhaps TRBD1 (5 bases). This CDR3 is built from 15 residues. The V end lost 0 bases, the J end lost 9 bases, and 15 bases lay between the germline ends. Germline V CDR1 and CDR2: GTSNPN, SVGIG (reference sequence). The CDR3 DNA reads as TGTGCCTGGAGTGTATCCAGTTTACAGGCTTCACCCCTCCACTTT. It yields the protein CAWSVSSLQASPLHF.

The chain uses TRBV3-1 (or the pseudogene TRBV3-2) and TRBJ2-6; 7 bases line up with TRBD2. Germline CDR1 and CDR2: LGHDT and YNNKEL (reference sequence). The CDR3 spans 17 residues. Germline trimming cut 4 bases from V and 0 bases from J; bases unmatched to any gene: 6. The CDR3 region has the DNA TGTGCCAGCAGCCCTGGGGGGGGGACCTCTGGGGCCAACGTCCTGACTTTC. This codes for CASSPGGGTSGANVLTF.

The chain couples TRBV19 to TRBJ2-7; D is uncertain. CDR1 and CDR2 from the germline V gene are LNHDA and SQIVND (reference sequence). The CDR3 has 13 residues. The V gene lost 4 bases and the J gene lost 0 bases, with 7 bases spanning the gap. This CDR3 reads CASSRAPSYEQYF. Written as DNA, the CDR3 is TGTGCCAGTAGTAGGGCGCCCTCCTACGAGCAGTACTTC.

The chain carries TRBV5-1 and TRBJ2-3; TRBD1 might be the D (6 bases). V lost 3 bases, J lost 0 bases, and 11 bases lay in between. The CDR3 consists of 15 residues. The germline V gene has CDR1 SGHRS and CDR2 YFSETQ. The CDR3 nucleotides are TGCGCCAGCAGCTGGACAGCTTCTAGCACAGATACGCAGTATTTT. It encodes CASSWTASSTDTQYF.

This chain joins TRBV18 and TRBJ2-1, with 8 bases aligning to TRBD2. The CDR3 spans 15 residues. Germline assignment: CDR1 KGHSH and CDR2 LQKENI. After removal of 6 bases from V and 5 bases from J, the junction contained 9 bases not matched to a gene. Here the CDR3 DNA reads TGTGCCAGCTCCCGCAGTCCGGGGGGGGACAATGAGCAGTTCTTC. Translation: CASSRSPGGDNEQFF.

The rearrangement joins TRBV6-2 or TRBV6-3 to TRBJ1-2; 8 bases fit TRBD1. V shed 5 bases, J shed 5 bases, and the junction held 16 bases outside the gene matches. From germline, CDR1 is MNHEY and CDR2 SVGEGT. The CDR3 is made up of 17 amino acids. The DNA of the CDR3 is TGTGCCAGCAGTCCGCCGACAGGGGTAGCCTCGGGGTATGGCTACACCTTC. It is translated as CASSPPTGVASGYGYTF.

This clone is a singleton in its sample. The chain has TRBV7-2 and TRBJ2-3; 9 bases line up with TRBD2. The CDR3 length is 14 residues. Looked up from germline, CDR1 is SGHTA and CDR2 is FQGNSA. V shed 4 bases and J 2 bases; nucleotides not matched to a gene: 1. CDR3: CASSSSGTTDTQYF. The CDR3, as DNA: TGTGCCAGCAGCTCTAGCGGGACCACAGATACGCAGTATTTT.